This entry lists 14 T cell receptor beta chains sequenced from one sample in a study of cytotoxic CD8 clonotypes in ibrutinib-treated CLL. Produced via immunoSEQ multiplex PCR; TCRdb's table is partial and in-frame only. The table includes about 300,000 clones, 70% to 80% detected once. The specimen was PBMCs, collected at disease progression, from a patient treated with ibrutinib. The receptors derive from a human donor with chronic lymphocytic leukemia.

This clone was seen just once. The chain carries TRBV9 and TRBJ1-5; possibly TRBD1 for D (5 bases). The CDR3 sequence is 13 residues long. Germline CDR1 and CDR2: SGDLS and YYNGEE. Trimming cost V 4 bases and J 4 bases, with 9 bases left between them. CDR3 coding DNA: TGTGCCAGCAGCCGTACAGGAAATCAGCCCCAGCATTTT. Its protein is CASSRTGNQPQHF.

The rearrangement joins TRBV7-3 to TRBJ2-3, with a weak D call TRBD2 (5 bases). CDR1 and CDR2 from the germline V gene are SGHTA and FQGTGA. Trimming took 1 base from V and 0 from J, leaving 20 bases between them. This CDR3 has 19 amino acids. CDR3 nucleotides: TGTGCCAGCAGCTTAAGCTTCTCGGGATCCACCACTAGCACAGATACGCAGTATTTT. Its translation: CASSLSFSGSTTSTDTQYF. Combining the CDR3 with reference TRBV7-3 and TRBJ2-3 gives the whole variable domain GAGVSQTPSNKVTEKGKYVELRCDPISGHTALYWYRQSLGQGPEFLIYFQGTGAADDSGLPNDRFFAVRPEGSVSTLKIQRTERGDSAVYLCASSLSFSGSTTSTDTQYFGPGTRLTVL.

This clone was seen more than once but under ten times. The V call is TRBV4-1, the J call TRBJ1-6, with D possibly matching TRBD1 (6 bases). The CDR3 consists of 14 residues. Germline lookup yields CDR1 MGHRA and CDR2 YSYEKL. With 5 bases removed from V and 11 bases from J, the gap between germline ends came to 16 bases. The CDR3: CASSISGERTPLHF. DNA for the CDR3: TGCGCCAGCAGCATCTCAGGGGAGCGGACACCCCTCCACTTT.

In its sample, this clone was seen a few times. The chain has TRBV2 and TRBJ1-1, with 7 nucleotides matching TRBD1. The germline V gene encodes CDR1 SNHLY and CDR2 FYNNEI. V was clipped by 5 bases and J by 0 bases; unmatched bases: 3. CDR3 length equals 14 residues. The CDR3 DNA sequence: TGTGCCAGCAGTCGGGACAGTATGAACACTGAAGCTTTCTTT. It yields the protein CASSRDSMNTEAFF.

The gene calls are TRBV27 and TRBJ2-3; TRBD2 agrees at 12 bases. The CDR3 is 15 amino acids. Germline-derived CDR1 and CDR2 are MNHEY and SMNVEV (reference sequence). Trimming cost V 6 bases and J 3 bases; bases outside gene matches: 4. The CDR3 DNA reads as TGTGCCAGCAGCCTACTAGCGGGGGGAACAGATACGCAGTATTTT. This sequence encodes CASSLLAGGTDTQYF.

The J gene is TRBJ2-5, the V gene TRBV6-6; 9 bases agree with TRBD2. The V gene's germline CDR1 is MNHNY and CDR2 SVGAGI (reference sequence). V was pared by 3 bases and J by 2 bases, with 4 bases of the junction left unmatched. CDR3 length: 15 residues. The CDR3: CASSYRLAAQETQYF. The CDR3 DNA is TGTGCCAGCAGTTATAGACTAGCGGCACAAGAGACCCAGTACTTC.

The chain employs TRBV7-3 and TRBJ2-3, with 9 bases lining up with TRBD1. This CDR3 region has 18 residues. CDR1 and CDR2 (germline): SGHTA, FQGTGA. Trimming at V came to 1 base and at J to 1 base, leaving 9 bases not matched to a gene. In DNA form, the CDR3 reads TGTGCCAGCAGCTTAATCCGCCGCCGGGACAGGGGCACAGATACGCAGTATTTT. As protein: CASSLIRRRDRGTDTQYF.

The chain joins TRBV6-5 to TRBJ2-3; 8 bases agree with TRBD2. Trimming took 6 bases from V and 0 from J; bases not matched to a gene: 5. The CDR3 is made up of 15 amino acids. In germline, CDR1 is MNHEY, CDR2 SVGAGI. The CDR3 protein is CASRASGPSTDTQYF. CDR3 nucleotides: TGTGCCAGCAGGGCTAGCGGGCCCAGCACAGATACGCAGTATTTT.

The chain has TRBV7-9 and TRBJ2-7, with 7 nucleotides matching TRBD1. Trimming took 5 bases from V and 0 from J; bases not matched to a gene: 1. The V gene's germline CDR1 is SEHNR and CDR2 FQNEAQ (reference sequence). The CDR3 is 13 residues long. The CDR3 protein is CASSRDSSYEQYF. The DNA of the CDR3 is TGTGCCAGCAGCCGGGACAGCTCCTACGAGCAGTACTTC.

The rearrangement uses TRBV5-1 and TRBJ1-4; D unclear. CDR1 and CDR2 (germline): SGHRS, YFSETQ. Between the trimmed V and J ends, which lost 0 bases and 0 bases, there was a span of 6 bases. This CDR3 contains 15 residues. The CDR3 nucleotides read TGCGCCAGCAGCTTGGAACCAGCAACTAATGAAAAACTGTTTTTT. Amino acid sequence: CASSLEPATNEKLFF.

The rearrangement uses TRBV5-6 and TRBJ2-7; D call uncertain. The CDR3 covers 12 residues. The germline CDR1 and CDR2 sequences are SGHDT and YYEEEE. V was shortened by 6 bases and J by 6 bases, with 13 bases between the two germline ends. The CDR3 sequence: CASTVPKGEQYF. The DNA of the CDR3 is TGTGCCAGCACGGTCCCCAAGGGCGAGCAGTACTTC. The full variable domain, with the rest looked up from reference TRBV5-6 and TRBJ2-7, is DAGVTQSPTHLIKTRGQQVTLRCSPKSGHDTVSWYQQALGQGPQFIFQYYEEEERQRGNFPDRFSGHQFPNYSSELNVNALLLGDSALYLCASTVPKGEQYFGPGTRLTVT.

This clone turned up a few times. The V call is TRBV12-5, the J call TRBJ1-1; D not resolved. This CDR3 has 12 amino acids. CDR1 is LGHNT, CDR2 FRNRAP, per germline. Trimming left V 4 bases short and J 11 bases short, with 14 bases between. Written as DNA, the CDR3 is TGTGCTAGTGGTTGGGCCTCCCAAGGGGCTTTCTTT. Translating gives CASGWASQGAFF. The full variable domain, with the rest looked up from reference TRBV12-5 and TRBJ1-1, is DARVTQTPRHKVTEMGQEVTMRCQPILGHNTVFWYRQTMMQGLELLAYFRNRAPLDDSGMPKDRFSAEMPDATLATLKIQPSEPRDSAVYFCASGWASQGAFFGQGTRLTVV.

The chain employs TRBV4-3 and TRBJ2-7; D gene ambiguous. Germline V CDR1 and CDR2: LGHNA, YSLEER. The CDR3 has 15 amino acids. The V and J ends lost 4 bases and 3 bases respectively, with 16 bases between them. CDR3 sequence reads: CASSLGFGPDYEQYF. The CDR3 DNA follows: TGCGCCAGCAGCCTTGGGTTTGGTCCCGACTACGAGCAGTACTTC.

Details on this clone: At the DNA level, this CDR3 is encoded by other sequences in the same sample as well. The chain is built from TRBV29-1 and TRBJ1-1; no definite D call. Looked up from germline, CDR1 is SQVTM and CDR2 is ANQGSEA. The CDR3 covers 11 residues. V dropped 3 bases and J dropped 5 bases, with 7 bases sitting between them. The CDR3, as DNA: TGCAGCGTTGAGGGGAGGACTGAAGCTTTCTTT. Its protein is CSVEGRTEAFF.